These 8 T cell receptor beta chains share one sample of origin, sequenced in a study of blood T cell repertoires in COVID-19. Measured with immunoSEQ multiplex PCR; TCRdb has only the in-frame clones, and not every one. Seen here are 140,000 to 150,000 clones, over 80% observed once, and the top ten hold around 11%. Sequences were obtained from PBMCs or T cells enriched from blood (not recorded which). The origin of the receptors is a man aged 55-75 years who had recovered from COVID-19.

The rearrangement uses TRBV7-9 and TRBJ2-1, with 12 bases that match TRBD2. Germline CDR1 is SEHNR and CDR2 is FQNEAQ (reference sequence). J gave up 9 bases and V 4 bases, and 4 bases lay outside the gene matches. The CDR3 runs 14 residues. The CDR3 coding sequence is TGTGCCAGCAGCTCACCGGGACTAGCGGGTGAGCAGTTCTTC. Translating it yields CASSSPGLAGEQFF.

The genes are TRBV7-9 and TRBJ2-1, with D possibly being TRBD2 (6 bases). There are 15 residues in the CDR3. Germline CDR1 SEHNR, CDR2 FQNEAQ (reference sequence). V lost 6 bases and J 6 bases, leaving 18 bases between the germline ends. This chain's CDR3 is CASSRSGSDGNEQFF. In DNA, the CDR3 is TGTGCCAGCAGTCGGAGCGGGTCCGACGGCAATGAGCAGTTCTTC.

This rearrangement joins TRBV9 to TRBJ2-6; 7 bases agree with TRBD1. The germline V gene encodes CDR1 SGDLS and CDR2 YYNGEE. This CDR3 contains 15 residues. V was pared by 4 bases and J by 2 bases, with 3 bases of the junction left unmatched. The DNA for the CDR3 is TGTGCCAGCAGCCCTCAGGGGGCTGGGGCCAACGTCCTGACTTTC. Translated, it gives CASSPQGAGANVLTF. The variable domain in full, with the rest retrieved from reference TRBV9 and TRBJ2-6, is DSGVTQTPKHLITATGQRVTLRCSPRSGDLSVYWYQQSLDQGLQFLIQYYNGEERAKGNILERFSAQQFPDLHSELNLSSLELGDSALYFCASSPQGAGANVLTFGAGSRLTVL.

The genes are TRBV2 and TRBJ1-1; D is perhaps TRBD1 (6 bases). V dropped 6 bases and J dropped 5 bases, with 13 bases sitting between them. CDR3 length: 13 residues. The V gene's germline CDR1 is SNHLY and CDR2 FYNNEI. This CDR3 reads CASRRQASTEAFF. CDR3 in DNA: TGTGCCAGCAGGAGACAGGCGTCGACTGAAGCTTTCTTT.

In this sample, this clone turned up a few times. The chain uses TRBV7-8 and TRBJ2-7, with TRBD1 as a possible D gene (5 bases). The CDR3 totals 13 residues. V lost 3 bases and J lost 4, with 10 bases in between. Looked up from germline, CDR1 is SGHVS and CDR2 is FQNEAQ. Here the CDR3 DNA reads TGTGCCAGCAGCTTTCCTCAGGGTTACGAGCAGTACTTC. It is translated as CASSFPQGYEQYF.

V is TRBV28 and J is TRBJ2-7; 7 nucleotides line up with TRBD1. From germline, CDR1 is MDHEN and CDR2 SYDVKM. The CDR3 consists of 15 residues. V shed 5 bases, J shed 3 bases, and the junction held 10 bases outside the gene matches. The chain's CDR3 is CASSTPGTANYEQYF. In DNA form, the CDR3 reads TGTGCCAGCAGTACTCCCGGGACAGCCAACTACGAGCAGTACTTC.

This chain connects TRBV21-1 to TRBJ1-6; the DNA was not compared with TRBD1, the D call given in the table. TRBV21-1 is designated a pseudogene. The CDR3 runs 16 residues. The CDR3 DNA sequence: TGTGCCAGCAGCTTCTGGACAGGGGATTTTCGCTCACCCCTCCACTTT. This codes for CASSFWTGDFRSPLHF.

The gene calls are TRBV30 and TRBJ2-3; 8 positions match TRBD2. Germline lookup yields CDR1 GTSNPN and CDR2 SVGIG (reference sequence). This CDR3 comprises 12 residues. With 7 bases clipped from V and 3 bases from J, the junction kept 3 bases outside the gene matches. Here the CDR3 reads CASKRETDTQYF. The CDR3 DNA sequence: TGTGCCTCAAAGCGGGAGACAGATACGCAGTATTTT. Full variable domain (outside the CDR3, taken from reference TRBV30 and TRBJ2-3): SQTIHQWPATLVQPVGSPLSLECTVEGTSNPNLYWYRQAAGRGLQLLFYSVGIGQISSEVPQNLSASRPQDRQFILSSKKLLLSDSGFYLCASKRETDTQYFGPGTRLTVL.